Presented here are 21 T cell receptor beta chains from one specimen sequenced in a study of Graves' ophthalmopathy and Graves' hyperthyroidism (dated by TCRdb to about 2018). Sequencer: Illumina HiSeq 2000. For repertoire sequencing, TCR beta CDR3 regions were amplified from RNA transcripts. A first-round RT-PCR used HTBI primers with the Qiagen OneStep RT-PCR kit, followed by a second-round multiplex PCR, size selection and purification. TCRdb redid the processing of the public reads, applying fastp at Q25 and MiXCR, and retained in-frame beta chains. CDR3 protein sequences are deduplicated, and each keeps its most common genes and DNA. This sample gives approximately 380,000 distinct CDR3 sequences in total; roughly 21% of them show up just once. The ten top clones hold roughly 3% of the sample. Sequenced: peripheral blood. Receptors were obtained from a woman aged 18-30 years with stable Graves' hyperthyroidism. Donor details come from another sample of the same person, matched by shared clones.

This clonotype was detected many times. The V call is TRBV7-3, the J call TRBJ1-6; D gene unclear. CDR3 size: 16 residues. Looked up from germline, CDR1 is SGHTA and CDR2 is FQGTGA. V was shortened by 2 bases and J by 8 bases, with 16 bases between the two germline ends. The CDR3 reads CASSLDNPGSYSPLHF. The CDR3 DNA sequence: TGTGCCAGCAGCTTAGACAACCCGGGCAGTTATTCACCCCTCCACTTT.

This clonotype appeared many times. The chain is built from TRBV5-1 and TRBJ2-7, with D unresolved. V dropped 0 bases and J dropped 0 bases, with 10 bases sitting between them. Per germline, CDR1 SGHRS and CDR2 YFSETQ. The CDR3 length is 15 residues. CDR3 region: CASSLESPSSYEQYF. The CDR3 nucleotides read TGCGCCAGCAGCTTGGAGTCTCCCAGCTCCTACGAGCAGTACTTC. Filled out from reference TRBV5-1 and TRBJ2-7, the complete variable domain reads KAGVTQTPRYLIKTRGQQVTLSCSPISGHRSVSWYQQTPGQGLQFLFEYFSETQRNKGNFPGRFSGRQFSNSRSEMNVSTLELGDSALYLCASSLESPSSYEQYFGPGTRLTVT.

This clonotype was counted at least ten times. The gene calls are TRBV25-1 and TRBJ1-5; possible D gene TRBD1, 6 bases. Trimming stripped 8 bases from V and 3 bases from J, with 11 bases between. The germline CDR1 and CDR2 sequences are MGHDK and SYGVNS. This CDR3 is built from 13 residues. For the CDR3, the DNA is TGTGCCAGCGCACAGGGCGTCAATCAGCCCCAGCATTTT. This sequence encodes CASAQGVNQPQHF.

This clonotype was observed many times. CDR3 in DNA: TGTGCCAGCAGTTTGGGACTAGCGGGAGACGTGACCCAGTACTTC. It specifies CASSLGLAGDVTQYF. The chain carries TRBV12-3 or TRBV12-4 and TRBJ2-5, with 14 bases identical to TRBD2. The CDR3 loop spans 15 amino acids. With V trimmed by 3 bases and J by 7 bases, 4 bases remained unmatched.

This clonotype turned up a few times. This chain uses TRBV14 with TRBJ1-2; D is uncertain. Trimming took 0 bases from V and 14 from J, leaving 31 bases between them. CDR3 size: 18 residues. Germline V gives CDR1 SGHDN, CDR2 FVKESK. CDR3 loop: CASSQDLQSSRLGGAITF. CDR3 in DNA: TGTGCCAGCAGCCAAGATCTACAGTCGAGTCGACTTGGAGGCGCAATTACCTTC.

This clonotype was detected many times. V and J are TRBV28 and TRBJ2-7; TRBD1 matches at 7 bases. The V segment lost 10 bases and the J segment 0 bases; nucleotides outside the gene matches: 6. The germline gives CDR1 MDHEN, CDR2 SYDVKM. CDR3 size: 13 residues. As DNA, the CDR3 is TGTGCCACCCAGGGACAGCCCTCCTACGAGCAGTACTTC. As protein: CATQGQPSYEQYF. Complete variable domain (other parts from reference TRBV28 and TRBJ2-7): DVKVTQSSRYLVKRTGEKVFLECVQDMDHENMFWYRQDPGLGLRLIYFSYDVKMKEKGDIPEGYSVSREKKERFSLILESASTNQTSMYLCATQGQPSYEQYFGPGTRLTVT.

At least ten counts were recorded for this clonotype. The chain uses TRBV12-3 or TRBV12-4 and TRBJ2-7; 7 bases are shared with TRBD1. This CDR3 is 14 amino acids long. V shed 4 bases, J shed 7 bases, and the junction held 10 bases outside the gene matches. The CDR3, as DNA: TGTGCCAGCAGTTCGGAGACAGGGCTACGTGAGCAGTACTTC. Amino acid sequence: CASSSETGLREQYF.

This clonotype was seen ten or more times. The chain employs TRBV7-2 and TRBJ2-5, with D uncertain. The CDR3 consists of 12 residues. The V end was cut by 7 bases, the J end by 5 bases, with 11 bases between. The germline gives CDR1 SGHTA, CDR2 FQGNSA. CDR3 amino acids: CASTANIETQYF. CDR3 DNA sequence: TGTGCCAGCACCGCAAATATCGAGACCCAGTACTTC.

V gene TRBV12-3 or TRBV12-4 combines with J gene TRBJ1-1, with D hard to call. The V gene lost 5 bases and the J gene lost 0 bases, with 13 bases spanning the gap. The CDR3 has 15 residues. The CDR3 protein is CASSPTSGLNTEAFF. As DNA, the CDR3 is TGTGCCAGCAGTCCTACATCAGGACTGAACACTGAAGCTTTCTTT.

In its sample, this clonotype was seen a few times. The chain carries TRBV12-3 or TRBV12-4 and TRBJ1-1; no definite D call. There are 10 residues in the CDR3. Trimming cost V 5 bases and J 7 bases, with 5 bases left between them. CDR3 in amino acids: CASSGFEAFF. CDR3 DNA: TGTGCCAGCAGTGGATTTGAAGCTTTCTTT.

This clonotype came up once. The CDR3 protein is CSASLRGGYEQYF. CDR3 DNA: TGCAGTGCTTCGCTCAGGGGCGGTTACGAGCAGTACTTC. The chain links TRBV20-1 to TRBJ2-7, with D possibly matching TRBD1 (6 bases). The germline V gene has CDR1 DFQATT and CDR2 SNEGSKA (reference sequence). V was trimmed by 5 bases and J by 4 bases, leaving 15 bases between them. This CDR3 has 13 residues.

Details on this clonotype: This clone may be a read error of a much larger clone one base away. The chain is built from TRBV6-1 and TRBJ2-7; no clear D. This CDR3 is 12 amino acids long. From germline, CDR1 is MNHNS and CDR2 SASEGT. The CDR3 region has the DNA TGTGCCTGCAGCGCCGGAGCCTACGAGCAGTACTTC. Protein: CACSAGAYEQYF.

This clonotype appeared a few times. This rearrangement joins TRBV6-2 or TRBV6-3 to TRBJ2-7; TRBD2 agrees at 13 bases. Trimming removed 2 bases from V and 0 bases from J; junction bases left unmatched: 1. This CDR3 is 16 amino acids long. Per germline, CDR1 MNHEY and CDR2 SVGEGT. The DNA of the CDR3 is TGTGCCAGCAGTTACCGGACTAGCGGGAGCTCCTACGAGCAGTACTTC. It codes for CASSYRTSGSSYEQYF.

The table lists this clonotype with many counts. The V and J genes are TRBV6-1 and TRBJ1-5; D is possibly TRBD1 (5 bases). The CDR3 runs to 16 residues. Germline loops: CDR1 MNHNS, CDR2 SASEGT. V was pared by 0 bases and J by 2 bases, with 11 bases between. CDR3 amino acids: CASSEADGRGNQPQHF. The CDR3 nucleotides read TGTGCCAGCAGTGAAGCGGATGGCAGGGGCAATCAGCCCCAGCATTTT.

This clonotype was recorded at least ten times. The chain recombines TRBV2 with TRBJ2-7; D might be TRBD2 (5 bases). The CDR3 covers 15 residues. Germline lookup yields CDR1 SNHLY and CDR2 FYNNEI. With 1 base removed from V and 7 bases from J, the gap between germline ends came to 17 bases. In nucleotides, the CDR3 is TGTGCCAGCAGTGAAGGTCGAGTCTTACCGGGAGAGCAGTACTTC. Protein sequence: CASSEGRVLPGEQYF.

V gene TRBV7-8 combines with J gene TRBJ1-5; TRBD1 matches at 7 bases. CDR1 is SGHVS, CDR2 FQNEAQ, per germline. The CDR3 loop spans 17 amino acids. V lost 4 bases to trimming and J lost 0 bases; unmatched junction nucleotides: 9. CDR3 amino acids: CASSWEQGSNSNQPQHF. In nucleotides, the CDR3 is TGTGCCAGCAGCTGGGAACAGGGGTCTAATAGCAATCAGCCCCAGCATTTT.

In regard to this clonotype: A much larger clone is a single base away; this may be a read error. V is TRBV6-5 and J is TRBJ1-2; weak D call: TRBD1 (5 bases). The CDR3 sequence is 14 residues long. The ends were cut back, 2 bases at V and 3 bases at J, with 10 bases in the middle. Germline V gene lookup returns CDR1 MNHEY and CDR2 SVGAGI. DNA for the CDR3: TGTGCCAGCAGTTACCCGGGGGGAGACTATGGCTACACCTTC. It codes for CASSYPGGDYGYTF.

The sample holds many counts of this clonotype. This chain joins TRBV19 and TRBJ1-5; D gene unclear. Deletions cut 6 bases from V and 0 bases from J, with 6 bases between. The CDR3 contains 13 residues. Germline CDR1 LNHDA, CDR2 SQIVND (reference sequence). CDR3 coding DNA: TGTGCCAGTAGAAGGGTTAGCAATCAGCCCCAGCATTTT. It encodes CASRRVSNQPQHF.

This clonotype has at least ten counts. The genes are TRBV6-1 and TRBJ2-7, with no clear D. V lost 3 bases and J lost 3, with 12 bases in between. The CDR3 runs to 14 residues. CDR1 is MNHNS and CDR2 is SASEGT in the germline V gene. The CDR3 DNA is TGTGCCAGCAGTGACGGGCCGTTCTACTACGAGCAGTACTTC. It encodes CASSDGPFYYEQYF.

This clonotype has ten or more counts. The chain is built from TRBV6-5 and TRBJ2-7; the match to TRBD1 covers 8 bases. V gave up 4 bases and J gave up 3 bases; unmatched junction bases: 5. The CDR3 covers 14 residues. The V gene's germline CDR1 is MNHEY and CDR2 SVGAGI. The CDR3 coding sequence is TGTGCCAGCAGTTCCCGGGACAGGCTCTACGAGCAGTACTTC. Amino acid sequence: CASSSRDRLYEQYF.

This clonotype was found many times. The chain is built from TRBV5-1 and TRBJ1-1; D might be TRBD1 (6 bases). CDR1 SGHRS and CDR2 YFSETQ come from the germline V gene. With 1 base removed from V and 5 bases from J, the gap between germline ends came to 9 bases. CDR3 size: 13 residues. Here the CDR3 DNA reads TGCGCCAGCAGCTTGTCAGGGGAGACTGAAGCTTTCTTT. It encodes CASSLSGETEAFF. The variable domain in full, completed from reference TRBV5-1 and TRBJ1-1, reads KAGVTQTPRYLIKTRGQQVTLSCSPISGHRSVSWYQQTPGQGLQFLFEYFSETQRNKGNFPGRFSGRQFSNSRSEMNVSTLELGDSALYLCASSLSGETEAFFGQGTRLTVV.